This T cell receptor beta chain was sequenced for a study of T cell responses to AZD1222 COVID-19 vaccine. Only in-frame clones appear in the TCRdb table, and some are missing; sequencing was by immunoSEQ multiplex PCR. The repertoire consists of 140,000 to 150,000 clones, with around 83% occurring once and the leading ten covering 3.5% to 5%. The receptor comes from an adult in good health. The sequences come from peripheral blood, collected on day 0 of MenACWY control vaccination.

The DNA of the CDR3 is TGTGCCAGCAGCTTGGAGAGATGGAGCTCCTACAATGAGCAGTTCTTC. Its protein is CASSLERWSSYNEQFF. The V and J genes are TRBV7-2 and TRBJ2-1; D ambiguous. Germline V gene lookup returns CDR1 SGHTA and CDR2 FQGNSA. Trimming stripped 3 bases from V and 0 bases from J, with 12 bases between. The CDR3 contains 16 residues.